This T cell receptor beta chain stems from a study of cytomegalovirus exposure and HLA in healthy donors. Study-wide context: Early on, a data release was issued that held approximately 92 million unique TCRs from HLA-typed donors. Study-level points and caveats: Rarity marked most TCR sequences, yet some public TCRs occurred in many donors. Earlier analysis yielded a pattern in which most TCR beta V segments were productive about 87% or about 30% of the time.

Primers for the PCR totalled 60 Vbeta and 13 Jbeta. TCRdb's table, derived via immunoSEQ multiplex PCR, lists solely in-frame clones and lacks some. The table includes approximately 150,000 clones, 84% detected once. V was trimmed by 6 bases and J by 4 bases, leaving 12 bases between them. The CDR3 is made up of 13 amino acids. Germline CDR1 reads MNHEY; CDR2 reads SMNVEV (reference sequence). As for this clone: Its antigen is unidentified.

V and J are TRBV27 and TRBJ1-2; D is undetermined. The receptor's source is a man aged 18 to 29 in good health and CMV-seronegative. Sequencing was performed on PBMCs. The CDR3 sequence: CASRDGLSYGYTF. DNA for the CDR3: TGTGCCAGCAGGGACGGACTCTCCTATGGCTACACCTTC.